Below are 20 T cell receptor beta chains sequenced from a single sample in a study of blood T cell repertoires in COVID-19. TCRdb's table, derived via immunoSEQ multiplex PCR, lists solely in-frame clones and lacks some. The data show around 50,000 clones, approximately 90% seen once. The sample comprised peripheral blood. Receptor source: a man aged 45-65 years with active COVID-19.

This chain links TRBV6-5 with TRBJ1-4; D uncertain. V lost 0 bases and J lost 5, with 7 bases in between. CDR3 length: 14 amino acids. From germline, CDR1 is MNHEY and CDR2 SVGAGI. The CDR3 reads CASSYSYTNEKLFF. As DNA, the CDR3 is TGTGCCAGCAGTTACTCTTACACAAATGAAAAACTGTTTTTT.

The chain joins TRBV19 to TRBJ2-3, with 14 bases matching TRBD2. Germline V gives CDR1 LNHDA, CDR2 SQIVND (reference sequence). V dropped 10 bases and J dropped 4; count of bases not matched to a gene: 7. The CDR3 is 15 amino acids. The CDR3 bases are TGTGCCACCGGACTAGCGGGGGGTAGAGCAGATACGCAGTATTTT. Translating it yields CATGLAGGRADTQYF.

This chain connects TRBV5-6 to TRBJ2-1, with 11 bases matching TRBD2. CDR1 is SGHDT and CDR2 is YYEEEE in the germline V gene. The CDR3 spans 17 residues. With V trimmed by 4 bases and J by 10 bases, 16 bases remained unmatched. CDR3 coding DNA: TGTGCCAGCAGCCGTGGACTAGCGGGCCGCCTCGCCGAAGAGCAGTTCTTC. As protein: CASSRGLAGRLAEEQFF.

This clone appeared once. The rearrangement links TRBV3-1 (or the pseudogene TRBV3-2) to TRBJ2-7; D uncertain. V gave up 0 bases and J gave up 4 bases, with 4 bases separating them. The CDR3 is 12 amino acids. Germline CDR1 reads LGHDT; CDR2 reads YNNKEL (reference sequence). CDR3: CASSQEQYEQYF. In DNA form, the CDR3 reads TGTGCCAGCAGCCAAGAGCAGTACGAGCAGTACTTC.

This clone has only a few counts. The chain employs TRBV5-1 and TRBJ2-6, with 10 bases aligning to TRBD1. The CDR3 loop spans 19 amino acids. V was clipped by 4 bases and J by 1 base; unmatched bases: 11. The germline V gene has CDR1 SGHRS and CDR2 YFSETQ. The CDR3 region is CASSPLRGTGASGANVLTF. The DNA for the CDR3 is TGCGCCAGCAGCCCTCTGAGGGGGACAGGGGCATCTGGGGCCAACGTCCTGACTTTC.

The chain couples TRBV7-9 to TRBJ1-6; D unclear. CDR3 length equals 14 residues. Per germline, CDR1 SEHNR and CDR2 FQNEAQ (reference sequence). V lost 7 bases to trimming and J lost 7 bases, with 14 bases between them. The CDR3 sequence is CASTQVAGNSPLHF. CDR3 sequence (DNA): TGTGCCAGCACCCAAGTGGCAGGCAATTCACCCCTCCACTTT. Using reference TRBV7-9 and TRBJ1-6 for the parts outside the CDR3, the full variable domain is DTGVSQNPRHKITKRGQNVTFRCDPISEHNRLYWYRQTLGQGPEFLTYFQNEAQLEKSRLLSDRFSAERPKGSFSTLEIQRTEQGDSAMYLCASTQVAGNSPLHFGNGTRLTVT.

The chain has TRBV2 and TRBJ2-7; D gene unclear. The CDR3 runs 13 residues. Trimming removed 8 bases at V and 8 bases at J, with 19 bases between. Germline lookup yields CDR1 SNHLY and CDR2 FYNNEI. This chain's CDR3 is CASVVYAADKQYF. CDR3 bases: TGTGCCAGCGTAGTTTATGCGGCCGATAAGCAGTACTTC.

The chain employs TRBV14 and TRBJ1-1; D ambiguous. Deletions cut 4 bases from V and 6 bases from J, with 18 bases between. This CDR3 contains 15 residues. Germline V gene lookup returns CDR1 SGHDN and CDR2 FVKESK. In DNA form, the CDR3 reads TGTGCCAGCAGCCGGGAGGAGGGTCCGAGGGCTGAAGCTTTCTTT. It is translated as CASSREEGPRAEAFF.

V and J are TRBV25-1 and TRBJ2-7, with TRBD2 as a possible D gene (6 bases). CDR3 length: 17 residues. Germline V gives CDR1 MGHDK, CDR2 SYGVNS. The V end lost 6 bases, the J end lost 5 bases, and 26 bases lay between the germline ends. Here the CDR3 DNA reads TGTGCCAGCAGCCACAATCAGGAGGGGAAATGGGACGACGAGCAGTACTTC. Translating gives CASSHNQEGKWDDEQYF.

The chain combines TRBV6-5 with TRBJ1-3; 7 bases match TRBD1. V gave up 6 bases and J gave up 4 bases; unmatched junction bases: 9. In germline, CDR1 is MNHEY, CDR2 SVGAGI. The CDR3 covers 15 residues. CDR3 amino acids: CASSPRGTSGNTIYF. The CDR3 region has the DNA TGTGCCAGCAGCCCCAGGGGGACGTCCGGAAACACCATATATTTT.

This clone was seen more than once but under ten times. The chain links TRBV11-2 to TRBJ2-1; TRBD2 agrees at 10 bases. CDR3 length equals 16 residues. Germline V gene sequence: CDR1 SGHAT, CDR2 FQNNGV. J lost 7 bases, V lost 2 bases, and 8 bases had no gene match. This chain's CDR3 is CASSLRGSGRLNEQFF. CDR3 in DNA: TGTGCCAGCAGCTTAAGGGGTAGCGGGAGGTTAAATGAGCAGTTCTTC.

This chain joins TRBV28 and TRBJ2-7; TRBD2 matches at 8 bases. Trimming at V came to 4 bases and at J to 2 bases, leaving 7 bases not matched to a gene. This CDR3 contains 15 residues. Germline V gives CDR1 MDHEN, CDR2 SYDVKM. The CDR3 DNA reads TGTGCCAGCAGTTCAGGTAGTAGCGGGACCTACGAGCAGTACTTC. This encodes CASSSGSSGTYEQYF.

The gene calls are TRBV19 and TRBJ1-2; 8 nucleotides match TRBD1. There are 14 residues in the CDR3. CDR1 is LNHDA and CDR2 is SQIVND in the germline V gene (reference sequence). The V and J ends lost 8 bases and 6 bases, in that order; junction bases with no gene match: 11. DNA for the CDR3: TGTGCCAGTCAAACAGGGGGAAGGATAAATGGCTACACCTTC. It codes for CASQTGGRINGYTF.

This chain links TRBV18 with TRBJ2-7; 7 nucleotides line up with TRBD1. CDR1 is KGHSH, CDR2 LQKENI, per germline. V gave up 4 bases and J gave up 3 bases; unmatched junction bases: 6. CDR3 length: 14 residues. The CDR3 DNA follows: TGTGCCAGCTCACTATCGGGACAGAACTACGAGCAGTACTTC. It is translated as CASSLSGQNYEQYF. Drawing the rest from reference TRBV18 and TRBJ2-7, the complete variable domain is NAGVMQNPRHLVRRRGQEARLRCSPMKGHSHVYWYRQLPEEGLKFMVYLQKENIIDESGMPKERFSAEFPKEGPSILRIQQVVRGDSAAYFCASSLSGQNYEQYFGPGTRLTVT.

CDR3 in amino acids: CASSQFLAGVSSYNEQFF. The CDR3 nucleotides read TGCGCCAGCAGCCAATTCCTAGCGGGAGTATCGTCCTACAATGAGCAGTTCTTC. This chain joins TRBV4-3 and TRBJ2-1; 10 bases align to TRBD2. The junction had 8 bases not matched to a gene; V was cut back by 2 bases and J by 1 base. The CDR3 contains 18 residues. Germline V gene sequence: CDR1 LGHNA, CDR2 YSLEER.

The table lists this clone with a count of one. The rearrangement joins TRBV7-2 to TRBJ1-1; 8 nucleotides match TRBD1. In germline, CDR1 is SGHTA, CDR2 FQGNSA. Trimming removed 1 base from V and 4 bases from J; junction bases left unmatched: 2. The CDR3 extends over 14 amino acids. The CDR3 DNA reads TGTGCCAGCAGCTTAGGACAGGGGAGCACTGAAGCTTTCTTT. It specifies CASSLGQGSTEAFF.

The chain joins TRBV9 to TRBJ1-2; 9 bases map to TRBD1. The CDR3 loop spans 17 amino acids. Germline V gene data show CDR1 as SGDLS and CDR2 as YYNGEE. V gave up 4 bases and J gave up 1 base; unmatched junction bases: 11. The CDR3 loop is CASSYMVQGAINYGYTF. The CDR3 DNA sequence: TGTGCCAGCAGCTATATGGTACAGGGGGCGATTAACTATGGCTACACCTTC.

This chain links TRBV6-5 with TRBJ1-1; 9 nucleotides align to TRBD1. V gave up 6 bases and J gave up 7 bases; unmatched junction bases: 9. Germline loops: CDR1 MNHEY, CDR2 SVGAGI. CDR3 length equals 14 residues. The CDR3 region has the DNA TGTGCCAGCAGGGTACAGGGGGCGGGGGGTGAAGCTTTCTTT. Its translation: CASRVQGAGGEAFF.

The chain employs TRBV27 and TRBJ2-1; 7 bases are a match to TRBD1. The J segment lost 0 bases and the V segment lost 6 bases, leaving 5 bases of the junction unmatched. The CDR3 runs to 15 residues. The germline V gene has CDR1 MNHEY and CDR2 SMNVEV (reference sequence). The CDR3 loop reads CASRYDRDSYNEQFF. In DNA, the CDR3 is TGTGCCAGCAGGTACGACAGGGACTCCTACAATGAGCAGTTCTTC.

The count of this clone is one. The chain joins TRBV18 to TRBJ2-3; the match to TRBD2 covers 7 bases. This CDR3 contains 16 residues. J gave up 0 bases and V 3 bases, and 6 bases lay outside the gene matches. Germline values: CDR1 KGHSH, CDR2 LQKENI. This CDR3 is CASSPRASGSTDTQYF. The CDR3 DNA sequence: TGTGCCAGCTCACCTAGGGCTAGCGGTAGCACAGATACGCAGTATTTT.